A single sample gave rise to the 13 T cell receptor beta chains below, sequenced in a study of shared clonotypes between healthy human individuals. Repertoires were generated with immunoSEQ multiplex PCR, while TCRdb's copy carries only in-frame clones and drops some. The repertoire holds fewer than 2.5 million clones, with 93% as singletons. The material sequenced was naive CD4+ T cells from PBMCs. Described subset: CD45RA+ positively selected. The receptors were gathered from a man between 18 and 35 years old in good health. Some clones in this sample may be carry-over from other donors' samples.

The DNA for the CDR3 is TGTGCCAGCACCCAAAGCGGGCTAGCGAGATACAATGAGCAGTTCTTC. Protein sequence: CASTQSGLARYNEQFF. The genes are TRBV28 and TRBJ2-1, with D maybe TRBD2 (6 bases). Germline loops: CDR1 MDHEN, CDR2 SYDVKM. This CDR3 has 16 amino acids. Trimming removed 7 bases from V and 4 bases from J, with 20 bases in between.

Here the CDR3 DNA reads TGTGCCAGCACCCCTACAGGCGACTATGGCTACACCTTC. Translated, it gives CASTPTGDYGYTF. The gene calls are TRBV5-8 and TRBJ1-2; the D gene is possibly TRBD1 (5 bases). The germline V gene encodes CDR1 SGHTS and CDR2 YDEGEE. V was pared by 6 bases and J by 3 bases, with 12 bases between. This CDR3 contains 13 residues.

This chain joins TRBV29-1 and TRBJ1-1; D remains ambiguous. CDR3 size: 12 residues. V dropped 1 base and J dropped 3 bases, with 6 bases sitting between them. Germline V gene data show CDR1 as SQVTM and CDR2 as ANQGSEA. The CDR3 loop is CSVEGLYTEAFF. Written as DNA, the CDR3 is TGCAGCGTTGAAGGATTGTACACTGAAGCTTTCTTT.

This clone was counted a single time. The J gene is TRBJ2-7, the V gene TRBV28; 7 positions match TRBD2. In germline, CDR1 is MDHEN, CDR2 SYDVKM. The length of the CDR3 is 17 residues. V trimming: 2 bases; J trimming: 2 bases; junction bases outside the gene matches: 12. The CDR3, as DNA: TGTGCCAGCAGTTTAAGGTGGCGGGGGTTGGGAACCTACGAGCAGTACTTC. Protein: CASSLRWRGLGTYEQYF. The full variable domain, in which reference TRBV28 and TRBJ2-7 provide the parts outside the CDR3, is DVKVTQSSRYLVKRTGEKVFLECVQDMDHENMFWYRQDPGLGLRLIYFSYDVKMKEKGDIPEGYSVSREKKERFSLILESASTNQTSMYLCASSLRWRGLGTYEQYFGPGTRLTVT.

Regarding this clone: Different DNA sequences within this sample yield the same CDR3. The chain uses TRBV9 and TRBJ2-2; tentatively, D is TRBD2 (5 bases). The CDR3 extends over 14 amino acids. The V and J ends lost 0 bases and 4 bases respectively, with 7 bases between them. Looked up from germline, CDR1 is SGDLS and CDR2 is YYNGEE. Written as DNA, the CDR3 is TGTGCCAGCAGCGTAGGCGGGTTCACCGGGGAGCTGTTTTTT. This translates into CASSVGGFTGELFF.

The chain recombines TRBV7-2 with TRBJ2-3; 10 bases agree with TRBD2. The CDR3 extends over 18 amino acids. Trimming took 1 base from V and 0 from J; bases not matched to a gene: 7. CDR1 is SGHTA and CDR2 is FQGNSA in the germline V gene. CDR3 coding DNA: TGTGCCAGCAGCTTAGGCTGGACTAGCGGAAAGAGCACAGATACGCAGTATTTT. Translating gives CASSLGWTSGKSTDTQYF.

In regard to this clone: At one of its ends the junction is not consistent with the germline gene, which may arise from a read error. CDR3: CATQGIQETQYF. The DNA for the CDR3 is TGTGCCACCCAGGGGATCCAAGAGACCCAGTACTTC. J is TRBJ2-5 and V is TRBV10-2; perhaps TRBD1 as D (6 bases). Germline CDR1 and CDR2: WSHSY and SAAADI. The CDR3 totals 12 residues.

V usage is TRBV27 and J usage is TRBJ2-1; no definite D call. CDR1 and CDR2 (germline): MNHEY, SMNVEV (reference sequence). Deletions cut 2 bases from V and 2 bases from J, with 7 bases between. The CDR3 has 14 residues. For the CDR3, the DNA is TGTGCCAGCAGTTTAGGGATCCCCTACAATGAGCAGTTCTTC. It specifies CASSLGIPYNEQFF.

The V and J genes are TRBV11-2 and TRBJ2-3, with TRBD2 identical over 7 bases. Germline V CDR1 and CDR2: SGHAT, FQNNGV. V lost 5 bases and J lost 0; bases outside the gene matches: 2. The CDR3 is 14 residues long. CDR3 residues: CASSHSGSTDTQYF. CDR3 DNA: TGTGCCAGCAGCCATAGCGGGAGCACAGATACGCAGTATTTT.

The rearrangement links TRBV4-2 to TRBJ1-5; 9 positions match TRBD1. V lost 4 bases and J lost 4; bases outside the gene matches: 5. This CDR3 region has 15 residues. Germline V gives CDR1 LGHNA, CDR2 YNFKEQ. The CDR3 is CASSPGDRVNQPQHF. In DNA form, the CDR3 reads TGTGCCAGCAGCCCAGGGGACAGGGTAAATCAGCCCCAGCATTTT.

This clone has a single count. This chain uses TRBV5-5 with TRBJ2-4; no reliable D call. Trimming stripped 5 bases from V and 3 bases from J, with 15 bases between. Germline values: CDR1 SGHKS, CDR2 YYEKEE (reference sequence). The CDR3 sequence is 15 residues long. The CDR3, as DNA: TGTGCCAGCAGGTCTGCCGGGCCGGGCAAAAACATTCAGTACTTC. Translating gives CASRSAGPGKNIQYF.

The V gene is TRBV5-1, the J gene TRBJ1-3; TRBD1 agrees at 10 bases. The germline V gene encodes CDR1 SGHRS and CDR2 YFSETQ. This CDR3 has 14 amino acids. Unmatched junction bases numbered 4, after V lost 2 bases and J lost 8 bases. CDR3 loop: CASSFSGTGDTIYF. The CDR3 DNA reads TGCGCCAGCAGCTTCTCCGGGACAGGGGACACCATATATTTT.

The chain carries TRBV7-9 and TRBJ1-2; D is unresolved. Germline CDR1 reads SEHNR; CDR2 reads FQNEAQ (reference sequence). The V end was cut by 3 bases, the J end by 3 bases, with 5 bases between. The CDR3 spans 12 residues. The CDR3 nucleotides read TGTGCCAGCAGCTTGTGGGACTATGGCTACACCTTC. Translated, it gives CASSLWDYGYTF.